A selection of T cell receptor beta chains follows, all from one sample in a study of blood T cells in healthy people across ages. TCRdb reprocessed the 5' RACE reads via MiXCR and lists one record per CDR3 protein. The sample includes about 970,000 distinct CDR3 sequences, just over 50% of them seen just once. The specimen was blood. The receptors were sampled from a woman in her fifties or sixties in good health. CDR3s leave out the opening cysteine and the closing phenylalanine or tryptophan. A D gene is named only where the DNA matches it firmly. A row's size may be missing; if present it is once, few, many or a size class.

CDR3aa: ASSLAASGDWWETQY
abundance: few
d_gene: .
v_gene: TRBV5-1
j_gene: .

CDR3aa: ASSEKTSGNNEQF
abundance: once
d_gene: TRBD2
v_gene: TRBV6-4
j_gene: TRBJ2-1

CDR3aa: ASSQAPRGVRQPQH
abundance: .
d_gene: .
v_gene: TRBV4-1
j_gene: TRBJ1-5

CDR3aa: ASSSSSEGTGELF
abundance: few
d_gene: .
v_gene: TRBV5-1
j_gene: TRBJ2-2

CDR3aa: ASSLTSGRSYEQY
abundance: .
d_gene: TRBD2
v_gene: TRBV5-1
j_gene: TRBJ2-7

CDR3aa: TTSDSRDRDYEQY
abundance: .
d_gene: TRBD1
v_gene: TRBV24-1
j_gene: TRBJ2-7

CDR3aa: ASRDGPTDTQY
abundance: few
d_gene: .
v_gene: TRBV2
j_gene: TRBJ2-3

CDR3aa: ASSLVVGYEQY
abundance: few
d_gene: .
v_gene: TRBV7-9
j_gene: TRBJ2-7

CDR3aa: SVARTGSTDTQY
abundance: .
d_gene: TRBD1
v_gene: TRBV29-1
j_gene: TRBJ2-3

CDR3aa: ASRAVVGNVLT
abundance: .
d_gene: .
v_gene: TRBV27
j_gene: TRBJ2-6

CDR3aa: SAKRQQVGNEQF
abundance: .
d_gene: .
v_gene: TRBV20-1
j_gene: TRBJ2-1

CDR3aa: ASSLDQRSYEQY
abundance: .
d_gene: .
v_gene: TRBV11-2
j_gene: TRBJ2-7

CDR3aa: AWSVNIRQGNIQY
abundance: .
d_gene: TRBD1
v_gene: TRBV30
j_gene: TRBJ2-4

CDR3aa: ASSPPAGGETQY
abundance: few
d_gene: .
v_gene: TRBV18
j_gene: TRBJ2-5

CDR3aa: ASSSTGQGHNEQF
abundance: .
d_gene: TRBD1
v_gene: TRBV28
j_gene: TRBJ2-1

CDR3aa: ASRSLGQGEANTGELF
abundance: .
d_gene: .
v_gene: TRBV6-1
j_gene: TRBJ2-2

CDR3aa: SVAGTPNTDTQY
abundance: .
d_gene: .
v_gene: TRBV29-1
j_gene: TRBJ2-3

CDR3aa: ASSSGLARGRTDTQY
abundance: few
d_gene: TRBD2
v_gene: TRBV18
j_gene: TRBJ2-3

CDR3aa: SLLETDYGYT
abundance: .
d_gene: .
v_gene: TRBV20-1
j_gene: TRBJ1-2

CDR3aa: ASSPSGLDLRGGQY
abundance: .
d_gene: TRBD2
v_gene: TRBV6-5
j_gene: TRBJ2-5

CDR3aa: ASKSDDTQY
abundance: .
d_gene: .
v_gene: TRBV28
j_gene: TRBJ2-3

CDR3aa: ASGLGPRYGYT
abundance: .
d_gene: .
v_gene: TRBV7-3
j_gene: TRBJ1-2

CDR3aa: ASSLNGEYEQY
abundance: .
d_gene: .
v_gene: TRBV5-1
j_gene: TRBJ2-7

CDR3aa: ASSYSWSSYNEQF
abundance: few
d_gene: .
v_gene: TRBV6-2/TRBV6-3
j_gene: TRBJ2-1

CDR3aa: ASSLGLEGTSSYEQY
abundance: .
d_gene: .
v_gene: TRBV5-1
j_gene: TRBJ2-7

CDR3aa: ASSIIRGDEQY
abundance: .
d_gene: .
v_gene: TRBV5-6
j_gene: .

CDR3aa: AGGQGYYNEQF
abundance: .
d_gene: TRBD1
v_gene: TRBV2
j_gene: TRBJ2-1

CDR3aa: ASRGLAWETQY
abundance: few
d_gene: TRBD2
v_gene: TRBV12-3/TRBV12-4
j_gene: TRBJ2-5

CDR3aa: ATNRESTEAF
abundance: .
d_gene: .
v_gene: TRBV10-3
j_gene: TRBJ1-1

CDR3aa: ASTKTLYNEQF
abundance: .
d_gene: .
v_gene: TRBV12-3/TRBV12-4
j_gene: TRBJ2-1

CDR3aa: ASSSLAGGGDEQF
abundance: few
d_gene: TRBD2
v_gene: TRBV7-9
j_gene: TRBJ2-1

CDR3aa: ASSLDWQSTHERY
abundance: .
d_gene: .
v_gene: TRBV3-1
j_gene: TRBJ2-4

CDR3aa: SVKDGGYEQY
abundance: .
d_gene: .
v_gene: TRBV29-1
j_gene: TRBJ2-7

CDR3aa: ASSGGPTSSIYEQY
abundance: .
d_gene: .
v_gene: TRBV28
j_gene: TRBJ2-7

CDR3aa: ASSQVEGRGNEKLF
abundance: .
d_gene: .
v_gene: TRBV4-2
j_gene: TRBJ1-4

CDR3aa: ATSVGAAPSWNEQF
abundance: many
d_gene: .
v_gene: TRBV15
j_gene: TRBJ2-1

CDR3aa: ASTPGVSYNEQF
abundance: .
d_gene: .
v_gene: TRBV5-8
j_gene: TRBJ2-1

CDR3aa: ASSYGLAGVFYVEQY
abundance: .
d_gene: TRBD2
v_gene: TRBV5-1
j_gene: TRBJ2-7

CDR3aa: AISDMTGGTDEQY
abundance: few
d_gene: TRBD1
v_gene: TRBV10-3
j_gene: .

CDR3aa: ASSLPTGGLNGETQY
abundance: .
d_gene: TRBD1
v_gene: TRBV6-2/TRBV6-3
j_gene: TRBJ2-5

CDR3aa: SARELSYNEQF
abundance: .
d_gene: .
v_gene: TRBV20-1
j_gene: TRBJ2-1

CDR3aa: SALPYYSRTSGKSIQY
abundance: .
d_gene: TRBD2
v_gene: TRBV20-1
j_gene: .

CDR3aa: SVEALAGGAYNEQF
abundance: few
d_gene: TRBD2
v_gene: TRBV29-1
j_gene: TRBJ2-1

CDR3aa: ASRLGQGLGETQY
abundance: .
d_gene: .
v_gene: TRBV5-1
j_gene: .

CDR3aa: SAESTGGTDTQY
abundance: .
d_gene: .
v_gene: TRBV20-1
j_gene: TRBJ2-3

CDR3aa: SGSTWDEQY
abundance: .
d_gene: .
v_gene: TRBV20-1
j_gene: TRBJ2-7

CDR3aa: ASRDRGAGGYEQY
abundance: few
d_gene: TRBD1
v_gene: TRBV3-1
j_gene: .

CDR3aa: ASSFRPGVQPYNEQF
abundance: .
d_gene: .
v_gene: TRBV27
j_gene: TRBJ2-1

CDR3aa: ASSYWAVGDTQY
abundance: few
d_gene: .
v_gene: TRBV6-2/TRBV6-3
j_gene: TRBJ2-3

CDR3aa: SARAPTSGRKETQY
abundance: few
d_gene: TRBD2
v_gene: TRBV20-1
j_gene: TRBJ2-5

CDR3aa: ASSIQGWGQGRANTEAF
abundance: once
d_gene: TRBD1
v_gene: TRBV6-1
j_gene: TRBJ1-1

CDR3aa: ASISLRT
abundance: .
d_gene: .
v_gene: TRBV28
j_gene: TRBJ2-6

CDR3aa: ASSLGASGSGSYEQY
abundance: .
d_gene: TRBD2
v_gene: TRBV7-2
j_gene: TRBJ2-7

CDR3aa: SARDPVGAGANVLT
abundance: .
d_gene: .
v_gene: TRBV20-1
j_gene: TRBJ2-6